A single sample gave rise to the 31 T cell receptor beta chains below, sequenced in a study of blood T cell repertoires in COVID-19. The method was immunoSEQ multiplex PCR; TCRdb's version includes in-frame clones alone and lacks a portion of them. The sample has about 250,000 clones, 75% to 85% seen once. The sample was peripheral blood. The source is a human donor in a cohort sampled during active COVID-19.

This clone has just a few counts. The chain uses TRBV11-3 and TRBJ2-3; a possible D gene is TRBD1 (5 bases). Trimming shortened V by 1 base and J by 3 bases, and 8 bases separated the two germline ends. CDR1 is SGHNT and CDR2 is YENEEA in the germline V gene. The CDR3 has 14 residues. CDR3 loop: CASSLVGRTDTQYF. The DNA for the CDR3 is TGTGCCAGCAGCTTAGTGGGGCGGACAGATACGCAGTATTTT.

This sequence joins TRBV20-1 and TRBJ2-7; D is unresolved. V was cut by 5 bases and J by 0 bases, with 5 bases left in between. The germline V gene has CDR1 DFQATT and CDR2 SNEGSKA (reference sequence). The CDR3 has 11 residues. CDR3 sequence (DNA): TGCAGTGCTTTTAGCTCCTACGAGCAGTACTTC. Translating it yields CSAFSSYEQYF.

The chain uses TRBV7-8 and TRBJ2-2; D gene uncertain. CDR1 is SGHVS and CDR2 is FQNEAQ in the germline V gene. The V and J ends lost 1 base and 6 bases respectively, with 9 bases between them. This CDR3 is built from 14 residues. The CDR3 loop reads CASSLERPAGELFF. The CDR3 DNA reads as TGTGCCAGCAGCTTAGAGCGCCCAGCCGGGGAGCTGTTTTTT. Combining the CDR3 with reference TRBV7-8 and TRBJ2-2 gives the whole variable domain GAGVSQSPRYKVAKRGQDVALRCDPISGHVSLFWYQQALGQGPEFLTYFQNEAQLDKSGLPSDRFFAERPEGSVSTLKIQRTQQEDSAVYLCASSLERPAGELFFGEGSRLTVL.

A single count supports this clone. The chain has TRBV5-1 and TRBJ2-5; tentative D call: TRBD1 (6 bases). V lost 5 bases, J lost 1 base, and 15 bases lay in between. Germline-derived CDR1 and CDR2 are SGHRS and YFSETQ. This CDR3 spans 15 amino acids. DNA of the CDR3: TGCGCCAGCAGTCTAGGGGGTCAATCCCAAGAGACCCAGTACTTC. Its protein is CASSLGGQSQETQYF.

This clone has a handful of counts. CDR3 sequence reads: CASRNSGQSYEQYF. The DNA of the CDR3 is TGCGCCAGCAGGAATTCGGGACAGTCCTACGAGCAGTACTTC. The chain is built from TRBV10-2 and TRBJ2-7; TRBD1 aligns across 7 bases. Trimming took 6 bases from V and 1 from J; bases not matched to a gene: 6. Germline V gives CDR1 WSHSY, CDR2 SAAADI. This CDR3 contains 14 residues.

The V gene is TRBV7-8, the J gene TRBJ1-2; no reliable D call. This CDR3 has 14 amino acids. The ends were cut back, 0 bases at V and 2 bases at J, with 7 bases in the middle. Looked up from germline, CDR1 is SGHVS and CDR2 is FQNEAQ. The chain's CDR3 is CASSLARENYGYTF. CDR3 DNA: TGTGCCAGCAGCTTAGCGCGAGAGAACTATGGCTACACCTTC.

The J gene is TRBJ2-1, the V gene TRBV28, with D tentatively TRBD1 (5 bases). V lost 3 bases, J lost 5 bases, and 5 bases lay in between. The CDR3 is made up of 12 amino acids. Germline V gene lookup returns CDR1 MDHEN and CDR2 SYDVKM. Here the CDR3 reads CASSFRDNEQFF. For the CDR3, the DNA is TGTGCCAGCAGTTTCAGGGACAATGAGCAGTTCTTC.

At least ten counts were recorded for this clone. The rearrangement uses TRBV20-1 and TRBJ1-3; D not resolved. Per germline, CDR1 DFQATT and CDR2 SNEGSKA (reference sequence). The CDR3 is 16 residues long. V lost 3 bases and J lost 0, with 15 bases in between. CDR3 amino acids: CSASDLQAGSGNTIYF. DNA for the CDR3: TGCAGTGCTAGTGACCTCCAGGCCGGCTCTGGAAACACCATATATTTT.

This chain joins TRBV2 and TRBJ2-7, with TRBD1 as a possible D gene (6 bases). The CDR3 spans 14 residues. Per germline, CDR1 SNHLY and CDR2 FYNNEI. Deletions cut 7 bases from V and 3 bases from J, with 16 bases between. Here the CDR3 DNA reads TGTGCCAGCACTGCGGACAGTGGGAACTACGAGCAGTACTTC. Translated: CASTADSGNYEQYF.

The genes are TRBV19 and TRBJ1-2; 9 nucleotides match TRBD1. Losses at the gene ends were 6 bases for V and 5 bases for J; bases not matched to a gene: 7. The CDR3 is 14 amino acids. CDR1 and CDR2 (germline): LNHDA, SQIVND (reference sequence). In DNA, the CDR3 is TGTGCCAGTAGGACGGGACAGGGCGGGTATGGCTACACCTTC. It yields the protein CASRTGQGGYGYTF.

The chain is built from TRBV6-5 and TRBJ2-1; TRBD2 aligns across 8 bases. V lost 5 bases to trimming and J lost 7 bases; unmatched junction nucleotides: 10. Germline-derived CDR1 and CDR2 are MNHEY and SVGAGI. The CDR3 extends over 15 amino acids. The CDR3, as DNA: TGTGCCAGCAGTCGCTCTAGCGGGTTGGTTAATGAGCAGTTCTTC. Protein sequence: CASSRSSGLVNEQFF.

This clone was recorded only once. J is TRBJ2-3 and V is TRBV9; possible D gene TRBD2, 6 bases. The CDR3 covers 19 residues. Between the trimmed V and J ends, which lost 4 bases and 1 base, there was a span of 25 bases. CDR1 is SGDLS, CDR2 YYNGEE, per germline. The CDR3 region is CASSPSALGGVGGTDTQYF. The CDR3 bases are TGTGCCAGCAGCCCATCAGCATTAGGCGGGGTTGGGGGCACAGATACGCAGTATTTT. Full variable domain (remainder filled in from reference TRBV9 and TRBJ2-3): DSGVTQTPKHLITATGQRVTLRCSPRSGDLSVYWYQQSLDQGLQFLIQYYNGEERAKGNILERFSAQQFPDLHSELNLSSLELGDSALYFCASSPSALGGVGGTDTQYFGPGTRLTVL.

This clone was counted between two and nine times. This chain connects TRBV6-1 to TRBJ1-2; unclear D gene. V was shortened by 7 bases and J by 6 bases, with 15 bases between the two germline ends. The CDR3 sequence is 13 residues long. Germline V CDR1 and CDR2: MNHNS, SASEGT. As DNA, the CDR3 is TGTGCCAGCACCTTGCCCAGATCAGATGGCTACACCTTC. The encoded protein is CASTLPRSDGYTF.

The chain combines TRBV6-5 with TRBJ2-2; the D is unclear. The length of the CDR3 is 12 residues. CDR1 is MNHEY, CDR2 SVGAGI, per germline. V shed 10 bases and J shed 5 bases, with 11 bases lying between them. This chain's CDR3 is CATWAQTGELFF. The CDR3 nucleotides are TGTGCCACCTGGGCTCAAACCGGGGAGCTGTTTTTT.

The V gene is TRBV6-5, the J gene TRBJ2-7; weak D call: TRBD1 (5 bases). Deletions cut 2 bases from V and 3 bases from J, with 14 bases between. The CDR3 runs to 15 residues. Germline CDR1 reads MNHEY; CDR2 reads SVGAGI. CDR3 DNA sequence: TGTGCCAGCAGTTACACGGCAGGGAATGGCTACGAGCAGTACTTC. Protein product: CASSYTAGNGYEQYF.

This chain links TRBV6-2 or TRBV6-3 with TRBJ2-1, with D hard to call. V was cut by 0 bases and J by 10 bases, with 13 bases left in between. The germline V gene encodes CDR1 MNHEY and CDR2 SVGEGT. The CDR3 is 14 amino acids. The CDR3 protein is CASSYSTAAREQFF. The CDR3, as DNA: TGTGCCAGCAGTTACTCGACGGCAGCGCGGGAGCAGTTCTTC.

This chain joins TRBV5-6 and TRBJ2-3; 9 nucleotides align to TRBD1. Per germline, CDR1 SGHDT and CDR2 YYEEEE. The CDR3 contains 16 residues. V lost 4 bases to trimming and J lost 1 base; unmatched junction nucleotides: 7. The CDR3 sequence: CASSLKQGAGTDTQYF. Written as DNA, the CDR3 is TGTGCCAGCAGCCTTAAACAGGGGGCAGGCACAGATACGCAGTATTTT. Full variable domain (remainder filled in from reference TRBV5-6 and TRBJ2-3): DAGVTQSPTHLIKTRGQQVTLRCSPKSGHDTVSWYQQALGQGPQFIFQYYEEEERQRGNFPDRFSGHQFPNYSSELNVNALLLGDSALYLCASSLKQGAGTDTQYFGPGTRLTVL.

The chain employs TRBV30 and TRBJ1-5; no clear D gene. Germline V gene sequence: CDR1 GTSNPN, CDR2 SVGIG (reference sequence). Trimming removed 3 bases from V and 5 bases from J, with 14 bases in between. The CDR3 spans 14 residues. For the CDR3, the DNA is TGTGCCTGGAGCTCGGGAGCAGAGGATCAGCCCCAGCATTTT. It specifies CAWSSGAEDQPQHF.

This rearrangement joins TRBV11-3 to TRBJ2-7, with 8 positions matching TRBD2. The CDR3 contains 15 residues. The trim removed 5 bases at V and 1 base at J, leaving 7 bases unmatched. The germline gives CDR1 SGHNT, CDR2 YENEEA. The CDR3 is CASSSSGTGSYEQYF. The CDR3 DNA sequence: TGTGCCAGCAGCAGTAGCGGGACCGGTTCCTACGAGCAGTACTTC.

The rearrangement joins TRBV5-1 to TRBJ1-2, with 9 bases identical to TRBD1. The germline V gene has CDR1 SGHRS and CDR2 YFSETQ. The CDR3 totals 14 residues. The junction had 6 bases not matched to a gene; V was cut back by 2 bases and J by 7 bases. The CDR3 reads CASSFGTGTPGYTF. The CDR3, as DNA: TGCGCCAGCAGCTTCGGGACAGGGACCCCTGGCTACACCTTC.

This clone was picked up a small number of times. Other nucleotide sequences from this sample produce the same CDR3. The chain uses TRBV13 and TRBJ1-1; D not resolved. Germline-derived CDR1 and CDR2 are PRHDT and FYEKMQ (reference sequence). This CDR3 is 13 amino acids long. V gave up 2 bases and J gave up 2 bases, with 6 bases separating them. CDR3: CASSLRRNTEAFF. In nucleotides, the CDR3 is TGTGCCAGCAGCTTAAGGAGAAACACTGAAGCTTTCTTT.

This chain joins TRBV19 and TRBJ2-2; possible D gene TRBD1, 6 bases. The CDR3 has 15 amino acids. V was cut by 1 base and J by 4 bases, with 10 bases left in between. Per germline, CDR1 LNHDA and CDR2 SQIVND (reference sequence). As DNA, the CDR3 is TGTGCCAGTAGTATAGGGGGGCAGAGCACCGGGGAGCTGTTTTTT. This sequence encodes CASSIGGQSTGELFF.

This clone appeared a few times. The chain joins TRBV5-5 to TRBJ2-1, with TRBD1 matching 10 bases. The V and J ends lost 4 bases and 8 bases, in that order; junction bases with no gene match: 9. The germline CDR1 and CDR2 sequences are SGHKS and YYEKEE (reference sequence). The CDR3 is 15 amino acids. The CDR3: CASSQTGTGVYEQFF. CDR3 nucleotides: TGTGCCAGCAGCCAAACCGGGACAGGGGTGTATGAGCAGTTCTTC. The whole variable domain, filled in from reference TRBV5-5 and TRBJ2-1, reads DAGVTQSPTHLIKTRGQQVTLRCSPISGHKSVSWYQQVLGQGPQFIFQYYEKEERGRGNFPDRFSARQFPNYSSELNVNALLLGDSALYLCASSQTGTGVYEQFFGPGTRLTVL.

The table lists this clone with a count of one. This chain joins TRBV18 and TRBJ2-1; D not certain. The CDR3 runs to 15 residues. Trimming removed 3 bases at V and 0 bases at J, with 9 bases between. The germline CDR1 and CDR2 sequences are KGHSH and LQKENI. The CDR3 nucleotides are TGTGCCAGCTCACCCAGGCAAAGCTCCTACAATGAGCAGTTCTTC. Translation: CASSPRQSSYNEQFF.

The chain is built from TRBV19 and TRBJ1-5, with no clear D. CDR1 is LNHDA, CDR2 SQIVND, per germline (reference sequence). The CDR3 extends over 17 amino acids. V was trimmed by 7 bases and J by 0 bases, leaving 19 bases between them. The CDR3 sequence: CASTLREAMYSNQPQHF. DNA for the CDR3: TGTGCCAGTACCCTTAGGGAGGCAATGTATAGCAATCAGCCCCAGCATTTT.

This clone was picked up one time. V usage is TRBV29-1 and J usage is TRBJ2-3; 7 bases line up with TRBD1. CDR1 is SQVTM, CDR2 ANQGSEA, per germline. CDR3 length equals 14 residues. V lost 4 bases, J lost 7 bases, and 11 bases stayed unmatched. CDR3 sequence (DNA): TGCAGCGTTGGGTACGCAGGGACAGACAATACGCAGTATTTT. It translates to CSVGYAGTDNTQYF.

The chain uses TRBV15 and TRBJ2-2; D might be TRBD2 (6 bases). Between the trimmed V and J ends, which lost 1 base and 0 bases, there was a span of 12 bases. The CDR3 length is 17 residues. Looked up from germline, CDR1 is LNHNV and CDR2 is YYDKDF (reference sequence). CDR3 DNA sequence: TGTGCCACCAGCAGAGCTTTGGGCGGGGCGAACACCGGGGAGCTGTTTTTT. It translates to CATSRALGGANTGELFF. The variable domain in full, completed from reference TRBV15 and TRBJ2-2, reads DAMVIQNPRYQVTQFGKPVTLSCSQTLNHNVMYWYQQKSSQAPKLLFHYYDKDFNNEADTPDNFQSRRPNTSFCFLDIRSPGLGDTAMYLCATSRALGGANTGELFFGEGSRLTVL.

The rearrangement uses TRBV5-1 and TRBJ2-7; TRBD2 agrees at 12 bases. The CDR3 spans 17 residues. CDR1 is SGHRS, CDR2 YFSETQ, per germline. The J segment lost 1 base and the V segment lost 4 bases, leaving 9 bases of the junction unmatched. DNA for the CDR3: TGCGCCAGCAGCCTCAGACTAGCGGGGGCTCTATCCTACGAGCAGTACTTC. Translating gives CASSLRLAGALSYEQYF.

V and J are TRBV4-1 and TRBJ2-1, with 14 nucleotides matching TRBD2. The CDR3 is made up of 17 amino acids. J lost 6 bases, V lost 4 bases, and 8 bases had no gene match. CDR1 is MGHRA, CDR2 YSYEKL, per germline. CDR3 DNA sequence: TGCGCCAGCAGCCCCGGGACTAGCGGGAGTACCCCCAATGAGCAGTTCTTC. Protein sequence: CASSPGTSGSTPNEQFF.

The chain carries TRBV2 and TRBJ2-5, with D unresolved. The germline V and J ends were trimmed by 5 bases and 2 bases, with 9 bases remaining between them. In germline, CDR1 is SNHLY, CDR2 FYNNEI. The length of the CDR3 is 13 residues. DNA for the CDR3: TGTGCCAGCAGTCCCTGGGCTCAAGAGACCCAGTACTTC. Amino acids: CASSPWAQETQYF.

This sequence joins TRBV4-1 and TRBJ1-1; 9 bases map to TRBD1. This CDR3 contains 14 residues. J gave up 6 bases and V 4 bases, and 6 bases lay outside the gene matches. The germline V gene encodes CDR1 MGHRA and CDR2 YSYEKL. CDR3 region: CASSPSGTGSEAFF. The CDR3 nucleotides read TGCGCCAGCAGCCCGTCCGGGACAGGGTCTGAAGCTTTCTTT.